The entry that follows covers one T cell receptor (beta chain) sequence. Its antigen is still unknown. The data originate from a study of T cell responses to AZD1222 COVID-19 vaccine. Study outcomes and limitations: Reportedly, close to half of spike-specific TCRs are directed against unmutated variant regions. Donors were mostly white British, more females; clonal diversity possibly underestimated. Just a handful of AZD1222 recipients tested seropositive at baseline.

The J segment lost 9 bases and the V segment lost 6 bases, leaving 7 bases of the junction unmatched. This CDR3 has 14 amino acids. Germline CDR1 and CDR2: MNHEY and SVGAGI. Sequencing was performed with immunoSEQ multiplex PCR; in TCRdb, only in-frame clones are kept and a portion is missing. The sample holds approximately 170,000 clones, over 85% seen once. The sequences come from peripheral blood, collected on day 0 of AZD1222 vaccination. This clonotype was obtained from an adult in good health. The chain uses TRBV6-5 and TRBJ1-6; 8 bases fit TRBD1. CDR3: CASRTDRGSSPLHF. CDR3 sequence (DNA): TGTGCCAGCAGAACCGACAGGGGCAGTTCACCCCTCCACTTT.